This T cell receptor beta chain is drawn from a study of monozygotic twins with inflammatory bowel disease. General study points: Cells of different T cell subtypes could not be told apart. Repertoire similarity was not found to differ between concordant and discordant twins, possibly from limited power.

The TCR libraries each used total RNA (roughly 3,500 ng per library). UMIs incorporating a 6-nucleotide sample barcode were appended by means of template switching. TCRdb re-called the 5' RACE reads, yielding one record per CDR3 amino acid sequence without DNA. The sample spans about 300,000 distinct CDR3 sequences; the ten largest clones claim roughly 5.2%. A note on this clonotype: No antigen is known for it.

Germline CDR1 MNHEY, CDR2 SVGEGT. The CDR3 extends over 16 amino acids. Sequencing was performed on blood. This TCR was recovered from a human donor with ulcerative colitis or Crohn's disease, or a healthy co-twin of an affected twin (not recorded which). J is TRBJ2-3 and V is TRBV6-2 or TRBV6-3. CDR3 protein: CASSYLMGTSTDTQYF.